This T cell receptor (beta chain) was recovered during a study of identical twins. Broader study findings: High-abundance cord blood beta clonotypes had fewer insertions; memory repertoires showed none. Twins shared beta out-of-frame sequences in excess, but this excess was weaker.

About this clonotype: Its cognate antigen is unknown. A read error may be the cause here, since a much bigger clone is one base away.

CDR3 length: 15 residues. Germline V CDR1 and CDR2: MGHRA, YSYEKL. Among all donors, each was a healthy Caucasian. A universal primer site was added by template switching, and unique molecular identifiers were carried by the cDNA. TCRdb analysed the 5' RACE reads with MiXCR anew, one entry per CDR3 protein. The sample has hundreds of thousands of distinct CDR3 sequences, roughly 7.5% seen once; the top ten hold roughly 5%. These sequences were also reported in another study, on yellow fever vaccine responses in identical twins.

V gene TRBV4-1 combines with J gene TRBJ1-4; TRBD1 is a possible D gene (5 bases). This sequence originates from a woman younger than 35 in good health. The specimen sequenced was CD8+ T cells sorted from blood. CDR3 nucleotides: TGCGCCAGCATCCAAGATACCCCTTCCCTTGGGGGACTGTTTTTT. Residues: CASIQDTPSLGGLFF.